The next 18 T cell receptor beta chains were all read from a single sample in a study of graft-versus-host responses after intestinal transplantation. Their cognate antigens are unknown. Measured with immunoSEQ multiplex PCR; TCRdb has only the in-frame clones, and not every one. Among 85,000 to 90,000 clones listed, 75% to 90% were seen once. Sample: unstimulated CD4+ T cells sorted from spleen or lymph node cells, taken before intestinal transplant. The source of these receptors is a human donor who received an intestinal transplant.

The CDR3 nucleotides read TGTGCCAGCACCGGACGGGGCAATGAGCAGTTCTTC. Its translation is CASTGRGNEQFF. The genes are TRBV6-6 and TRBJ2-1; TRBD2 might be the D (5 bases). The CDR3 extends over 12 amino acids. The V gene's germline CDR1 is MNHNY and CDR2 SVGAGI (reference sequence). V was trimmed by 7 bases and J by 6 bases, leaving 10 bases between them.

This chain uses TRBV5-1 with TRBJ1-1; D ambiguous. The CDR3 is 12 residues long. The V end lost 0 bases, the J end lost 7 bases, and 7 bases lay between the germline ends. Germline lookup yields CDR1 SGHRS and CDR2 YFSETQ. The CDR3 DNA sequence: TGCGCCAGCAGCTTGGCGGGAATTGAAGCTTTCTTT. Encoded protein: CASSLAGIEAFF.

The gene calls are TRBV7-6 and TRBJ2-5; a possible D gene is TRBD1 (6 bases). The CDR3 runs to 14 residues. Trimming cost V 5 bases and J 4 bases, with 14 bases left between them. Germline V gives CDR1 SGHVS, CDR2 FNYEAQ. The CDR3 region is CASSLSTGRETQYF. The DNA of the CDR3 is TGTGCCAGCAGCCTATCTACAGGGCGAGAGACCCAGTACTTC.

The rearrangement joins TRBV5-4 to TRBJ2-2; 8 bases map to TRBD2. The CDR3 loop spans 14 amino acids. Germline loops: CDR1 SGHNT, CDR2 YYREEE (reference sequence). Trimming at V came to 4 bases and at J to 6 bases, leaving 5 bases not matched to a gene. CDR3: CASSPGGSAGELFF. Here the CDR3 DNA reads TGTGCCAGCAGCCCGGGGGGGTCCGCCGGGGAGCTGTTTTTT.

The V and J genes are TRBV6-5 and TRBJ1-6; D call uncertain. V lost 0 bases and J 12 bases, leaving 12 bases between the germline ends. Looked up from germline, CDR1 is MNHEY and CDR2 is SVGAGI. The CDR3 totals 14 residues. The CDR3 spells CASSYSGRVEPLHF. The CDR3 DNA reads TGTGCCAGCAGTTACTCCGGCCGGGTCGAACCCCTCCACTTT.

Only a few counts were recorded for this clone. The chain carries TRBV6-1 and TRBJ2-1, with 7 nucleotides matching TRBD2. The CDR3 is 14 amino acids. Germline V gene sequence: CDR1 MNHNS, CDR2 SASEGT. Trimming took 0 bases from V and 11 from J; bases not matched to a gene: 7. CDR3 sequence: CASSEASGGVKQFF. The CDR3 coding sequence is TGTGCCAGCAGTGAAGCATCGGGGGGAGTCAAGCAGTTCTTC.

This sequence joins TRBV19 and TRBJ1-5, with D possibly matching TRBD1 (5 bases). CDR1 is LNHDA and CDR2 is SQIVND in the germline V gene (reference sequence). Trimming removed 3 bases from V and 5 bases from J, with 14 bases in between. This CDR3 is built from 15 residues. The CDR3 nucleotides read TGTGCCAGTAGTATCCAGGGTCGGTCGGATCAGCCCCAGCATTTT. It yields the protein CASSIQGRSDQPQHF.

A word on this clone: Other DNA sequences from this sample encode an identical CDR3 as well. V and J are TRBV9 and TRBJ2-3; no clear D gene. This CDR3 is 13 amino acids long. V lost 0 bases and J lost 1, with 3 bases in between. Germline V lookup: CDR1 SGDLS, CDR2 YYNGEE. The CDR3 DNA follows: TGTGCCAGCAGCGTAGCTGGCACAGATACGCAGTATTTT. Translating it yields CASSVAGTDTQYF.

V and J are TRBV29-1 and TRBJ2-5; 11 nucleotides agree with TRBD2. This CDR3 is 14 amino acids long. Trimming cost V 4 bases and J 5 bases; bases outside gene matches: 6. Germline lookup yields CDR1 SQVTM and CDR2 ANQGSEA. The CDR3 region has the DNA TGCAGCGTTGGGACTAGCGGGCGGGGGGAGACCCAGTACTTC. Translation gives CSVGTSGRGETQYF.

The chain joins TRBV4-2 to TRBJ1-1; 9 nucleotides align to TRBD1. Germline V CDR1 and CDR2: LGHNA, YNFKEQ. The CDR3 length is 15 residues. Germline trimming cut 1 base from V and 6 bases from J; bases unmatched to any gene: 6. In DNA form, the CDR3 reads TGTGCCAGCAGCCAAGCTCCGGGACAGGGCCCTGAAGCTTTCTTT. This translates into CASSQAPGQGPEAFF.

The chain couples TRBV5-1 to TRBJ1-1; D ambiguous. Germline CDR1 SGHRS, CDR2 YFSETQ. This CDR3 spans 15 amino acids. V was shortened by 0 bases and J by 1 base, with 10 bases between the two germline ends. Written as DNA, the CDR3 is TGCGCCAGCAGCTTGGTATCGGCGGCGAACACTGAAGCTTTCTTT. Its translation: CASSLVSAANTEAFF.

V gene TRBV5-1 combines with J gene TRBJ1-2; 8 nucleotides match TRBD1. V lost 4 bases to trimming and J lost 1 base; unmatched junction nucleotides: 3. Germline lookup yields CDR1 SGHRS and CDR2 YFSETQ. The CDR3 runs 14 residues. This chain's CDR3 is CASSAGQGNYGYTF. In DNA form, the CDR3 reads TGCGCCAGCAGCGCCGGACAGGGTAACTATGGCTACACCTTC. Full variable domain (missing parts from reference TRBV5-1 and TRBJ1-2): KAGVTQTPRYLIKTRGQQVTLSCSPISGHRSVSWYQQTPGQGLQFLFEYFSETQRNKGNFPGRFSGRQFSNSRSEMNVSTLELGDSALYLCASSAGQGNYGYTFGSGTRLTVV.

The CDR3 loop is CASSANPGQGNYGYTF. The CDR3, as DNA: TGTGCCAGCAGTGCGAACCCGGGACAGGGGAACTATGGCTACACCTTC. The chain carries TRBV6-1 and TRBJ1-2; TRBD1 aligns across 10 bases. The junction had 7 bases not matched to a gene; V was cut back by 4 bases and J by 2 bases. From germline, CDR1 is MNHNS and CDR2 SASEGT. The CDR3 length is 16 residues.

The rearrangement links TRBV20-1 to TRBJ1-1; no clear D gene. V shed 5 bases and J shed 1 base, with 5 bases lying between them. Germline V gene sequence: CDR1 DFQATT, CDR2 SNEGSKA (reference sequence). The CDR3 has 11 residues. In DNA, the CDR3 is TGCAGTGCTCCTAGGAACACTGAAGCTTTCTTT. As protein: CSAPRNTEAFF.

Of note for this clone: One end of the junction fails to match germline, which may point to a read error. This sequence joins TRBV19 and TRBJ2-2; no reliable D call. Looked up from germline, CDR1 is LNHDA and CDR2 is SQIVND (reference sequence). This CDR3 contains 13 residues. For the CDR3, the DNA is TGTGCCAGTAGTATCTCCCACACCCGGGAGCTGTTTTTT. This encodes CASSISHTRELFF. Complete variable domain (other parts from reference TRBV19 and TRBJ2-2): DGGITQSPKYLFRKEGQNVTLSCEQNLNHDAMYWYRQDPGQGLRLIYYSQIVNDFQKGDIAEGYSVSREKKESFPLTVTSAQKNPTAFYLCASSISHTRELFFGEGSRLTVL.

As regards this clone: At one end, the junction sequence differs from germline, possibly due to a read error. The V gene is TRBV23-1, the J gene TRBJ1-2; TRBD1 is a possible D gene (6 bases). TRBV23-1 falls under the ORF class, with uncertain function. The CDR3 is 10 amino acids. The CDR3 region has the DNA TGCGCCAGCGGCCAGGGGCCATCGGTCTTC. Translation: CASGQGPSVF.

This clone was observed a single time. The chain combines TRBV5-1 with TRBJ2-7; 8 nucleotides match TRBD1. The ends lost 0 bases at V and 1 base at J; junction bases unmatched: 6. This CDR3 spans 16 amino acids. The germline V gene encodes CDR1 SGHRS and CDR2 YFSETQ. The CDR3 region has the DNA TGCGCCAGCAGCTTGGGGGACAGGTTTGGGTCCTACGAGCAGTACTTC. Its protein product is CASSLGDRFGSYEQYF.

The chain has TRBV15 and TRBJ2-5; D remains unclear. Germline V gene data show CDR1 as LNHNV and CDR2 as YYDKDF (reference sequence). This CDR3 has 14 residues. V was cut by 1 base and J by 3 bases, with 9 bases left in between. The chain's CDR3 is CATSRGLSEETQYF. CDR3 bases: TGTGCCACCAGCAGAGGGCTCTCTGAAGAGACCCAGTACTTC. The variable domain in full, completed from reference TRBV15 and TRBJ2-5, reads DAMVIQNPRYQVTQFGKPVTLSCSQTLNHNVMYWYQQKSSQAPKLLFHYYDKDFNNEADTPDNFQSRRPNTSFCFLDIRSPGLGDTAMYLCATSRGLSEETQYFGPGTRLLVL.